The 7 T cell receptor beta chains in this list originate from one sample, sequenced in a study of liver allograft versus peripheral blood T cells. For the study at large: Blood and transplanted-liver T cell receptor repertoires from recipients were compared.

TCRdb used MiXCR to reprocess the reads, holding one entry per CDR3 protein. The repertoire includes about 3,100 distinct CDR3 sequences, 13% to 15% of them detected once, and approximately 45% sits in the top ten. The receptor set was obtained from a human patient who had a liver transplant. The T cells may come from the graft donor.

The table lists this clonotype with many counts. The chain recombines TRBV25-1 with TRBJ1-2; 7 nucleotides line up with TRBD1. V lost 3 bases to trimming and J lost 8 bases; unmatched junction nucleotides: 9. The germline V gene has CDR1 MGHDK and CDR2 SYGVNS. This CDR3 contains 14 residues. CDR3 DNA: TGTGCCAGCAGTGATAGTGGAGACAGGGCCGGCTACACCTTC. It encodes CASSDSGDRAGYTF.

This clonotype was seen many times. This chain links TRBV27 with TRBJ2-7; no reliable D call. The CDR3 spans 11 residues. Germline V gives CDR1 MNHEY, CDR2 SMNVEV (reference sequence). V lost 0 bases to trimming and J lost 6 bases, with 3 bases between them. This CDR3 reads CASSLSGEQYF. The CDR3 coding sequence is TGTGCCAGCAGTTTATCAGGCGAGCAGTACTTC.

By sample share, this clonotype is hyperexpanded. The genes are TRBV7-9 and TRBJ1-2; no firm D call. The CDR3 loop spans 16 amino acids. Trimming took off 2 bases at V and 0 bases at J, with 13 bases between the two ends. Germline V gene data show CDR1 as SEHNR and CDR2 as FQNEAQ (reference sequence). The CDR3 region has the DNA TGTGCCAGCAGCTTACGTGGGCCCCACCCTAACTATGGCTACACCTTC. Residues: CASSLRGPHPNYGYTF. Based on the CDR3 plus reference TRBV7-9 and TRBJ1-2, the full variable domain is DTGVSQNPRHKITKRGQNVTFRCDPISEHNRLYWYRQTLGQGPEFLTYFQNEAQLEKSRLLSDRFSAERPKGSFSTLEIQRTEQGDSAMYLCASSLRGPHPNYGYTFGSGTRLTVV.

The V gene is TRBV27, the J gene TRBJ1-1; 8 bases are a match to TRBD1. Germline CDR1 and CDR2: MNHEY and SMNVEV (reference sequence). V was pared by 0 bases and J by 6 bases, with 6 bases of the junction left unmatched. The CDR3 spans 15 residues. CDR3 sequence reads: CASSLSPGGYAEAFF. The CDR3 nucleotides read TGTGCCAGCAGTTTATCCCCAGGGGGCTACGCTGAAGCTTTCTTT.

By share, this clonotype ranks as medium-sized. The V gene is TRBV19, the J gene TRBJ2-1, with D uncertain. There are 16 residues in the CDR3. V dropped 5 bases and J dropped 1 base, with 15 bases sitting between them. Germline CDR1 is LNHDA and CDR2 is SQIVND (reference sequence). The CDR3 here is CASSATGTSSYNEQFF. In DNA, the CDR3 is TGTGCCAGTAGTGCTACCGGAACTTCGTCCTACAATGAGCAGTTCTTC.

By its share, this clonotype is medium-sized. The chain employs TRBV20-1 and TRBJ1-1; no reliable D call. The CDR3 contains 12 residues. V lost 5 bases to trimming and J lost 4 bases, with 11 bases between them. Germline CDR1 is DFQATT and CDR2 is SNEGSKA (reference sequence). Written as DNA, the CDR3 is TGCAGTGCTCCAAATTGGGGCACTGAAGCTTTCTTT. Its protein is CSAPNWGTEAFF.

The gene calls are TRBV6-2 or TRBV6-3 and TRBJ1-5, with D unclear. There are 14 residues in the CDR3. The germline gives CDR1 MNHEY, CDR2 SVGEGT. Trimming cost V 7 bases and J 6 bases, with 16 bases left between them. CDR3 sequence: CASKPGPHSQPQHF. CDR3 nucleotide sequence: TGTGCCAGCAAGCCCGGGCCCCATAGTCAGCCCCAGCATTTT.